This T cell receptor (beta chain) was found in a study of CD8+ T cells in alopecia areata. Findings of the study overall: In patients, TCRs were shared less clearly than in mice, and HLA may possibly be involved.

Sequencing relied on a cDNA template that was reverse transcribed from extracted RNA. Sequencing used immunoSEQ multiplex PCR; TCRdb keeps in-frame clones, though not all of them. The sample holds 120,000 to 150,000 clones, roughly 60% seen once. V was cut by 0 bases and J by 0 bases, with 9 bases left in between. The CDR3 has 15 amino acids. Germline CDR1 is SGDLS and CDR2 is YYNGEE. Comment on this clone: The antigen is undetermined.

The material sequenced was CD8+ T cells sorted from blood. The TCR originated in a human donor in good health. The chain carries TRBV9 and TRBJ2-5, with D unclear. In DNA, the CDR3 is TGTGCCAGCAGCGTAGACGGAAGGTACCAAGAGACCCAGTACTTC. Protein product: CASSVDGRYQETQYF.